The rows below give T cell receptor beta chains drawn from one sample of a study of T-cell reconstitution after alpha-beta-depleted transplantation in children. TCRdb used MiXCR to reprocess the PCR reads, holding one entry per CDR3 protein. The profile shows 65,000 to 85,000 distinct CDR3 sequences, under 13% of them singletons. Here the sequenced sample was PBMCs, taken before TCRalphabeta/CD19-depleted stem cell transplant. Receptors originate from a boy aged 5-17 years with acute myeloid leukemia, due to receive a stem cell transplant. CDR3s include the opening cysteine and the closing phenylalanine or tryptophan. The D gene is left open where the match is weak. Clone size is given for some rows only: seen once, a few or many times, or a class if the clone is expanded.

j_call | clone_size | cdr3_length | v_call | d_call | cdr3_aa | cdr3_nt
TRBJ2-3 | many | 15 | TRBV28 | . | CASSFLDSPTDTQYF | TGTGCCAGCAGTTTCCTGGACAGCCCCACAGATACGCAGTATTTT
TRBJ1-2 | . | 11 | TRBV20-1 | . | CSARSDYGYTF | TGCAGTGCTAGATCCGATTATGGCTACACCTTC
TRBJ2-3 | . | 17 | TRBV6-6 | TRBD2 | CASSYSRLAGVTDTQYF | TGTGCCAGCAGTTACTCGAGACTAGCGGGAGTCACAGATACGCAGTATTTT
TRBJ2-7 | many | 20 | TRBV15 | TRBD2 | CATSRGLAAYSNAFPGGQYF | TGTGCCACCAGCAGGGGACTAGCGGCGTACTCCAACGCATTTCCGGGCGGGCAGTACTTC
TRBJ2-5 | many | 14 | TRBV12-3/TRBV12-4 | TRBD2 | CASRKAGELETQYF | TGTGCCAGCAGGAAAGCGGGAGAACTTGAGACCCAGTACTTC
TRBJ2-5 | . | 17 | TRBV5-6 | TRBD2 | CASSSDPPGLALETQYF | TGTGCCAGCAGCTCCGATCCTCCTGGACTAGCGCTGGAGACCCAGTACTTC
TRBJ2-2 | many | 15 | TRBV7-9 | TRBD1 | CASLWGTGNTGELFF | TGTGCCAGTCTATGGGGGACAGGCAACACCGGGGAGCTGTTTTTT
TRBJ2-1 | many | 17 | TRBV3-1 | TRBD2 | CASSARTSGRAYNEQFF | TGTGCCAGCAGCGCCCGTACTAGCGGGAGGGCCTACAATGAGCAGTTCTTC
TRBJ1-1 | many | 11 | TRBV20-1 | . | CSARPGPQAFF | TGCAGTGCTAGACCAGGGCCGCAGGCTTTCTTT
TRBJ2-2 | many | 16 | TRBV5-1 | TRBD2 | CASSLQLAGNTGELFF | TGCGCCAGCAGCTTGCAACTAGCGGGAAATACCGGGGAGCTGTTTTTT
TRBJ2-1 | . | 16 | TRBV9 | TRBD2 | CASSDPTSGGYNEQFF | TGTGCCAGCAGCGACCCGACTAGCGGGGGTTACAATGAGCAGTTCTTC
TRBJ2-3 | many | 13 | TRBV3-1 | . | CASATRRTDTQYF | TGTGCCAGCGCGACTAGACGAACAGATACGCAGTATTTT
TRBJ2-1 | many | 13 | TRBV20-1 | TRBD2 | CSARGTSLDEQFF | TGCAGTGCTCGCGGGACTAGCCTAGATGAGCAGTTCTTC
TRBJ2-1 | many | 15 | TRBV11-1 | . | CASSLVGPSYNEQFF | TGTGCCAGCAGCTTAGTGGGGCCTTCCTACAATGAGCAGTTCTTC
TRBJ2-1 | many | 17 | TRBV5-1 | TRBD2 | CASSFAPGLAGHNEQFF | TGCGCCAGCAGCTTTGCCCCGGGACTAGCGGGCCACAATGAGCAGTTCTTC
TRBJ2-2 | many | 13 | TRBV11-2 | . | CASSLRGTGELFF | TGTGCCAGCAGCCTCAGGGGCACCGGGGAGCTGTTTTTT
TRBJ2-2 | many | 16 | TRBV4-3 | . | CASRTGRSGNTGELFF | TGCGCCAGCAGGACGGGACGTTCGGGGAACACCGGGGAGCTGTTTTTT
TRBJ2-6 | many | 18 | TRBV5-1 | . | CASSPRFGQSSGANVLTF | TGCGCCAGCAGCCCACGTTTCGGACAATCCTCTGGGGCCAACGTCCTGACTTTC
TRBJ1-6 | many | 15 | TRBV20-1 | . | CSATNSRGGNSPLHF | TGCAGTGCTACCAACTCTAGAGGAGGGAATTCACCCCTCCACTTT
TRBJ2-5 | many | 15 | TRBV29-1 | . | CSVEVSGGDLKTQYF | TGCAGCGTTGAAGTTTCAGGAGGGGACTTGAAGACCCAGTACTTC
TRBJ1-3 | many | 13 | TRBV29-1 | . | CSAQSTRGNTIYF | TGCAGCGCCCAGAGCACGCGAGGAAACACCATATATTTT
TRBJ2-3 | . | 12 | TRBV27 | . | CASSHFSDTQYF | TGTGCCAGCAGTCATTTCTCAGATACGCAGTATTTT
TRBJ2-7 | . | 13 | TRBV23-1 | . | CASSPSEGYEQYF | TGCGCCAGCAGTCCCTCTGAGGGGTACGAGCAGTACTTC
TRBJ2-5 | many | 14 | TRBV5-1 | . | CASSPLATKETQYF | TGCGCCAGCAGCCCGCTAGCGACCAAAGAGACCCAGTACTTC
TRBJ2-7 | many | 15 | TRBV7-2 | TRBD2 | CASSSPRGRSYEQYF | TGTGCCAGCAGCTCCCCTCGCGGGAGGTCTTACGAGCAGTACTTC
TRBJ2-5 | many | 13 | TRBV4-1 | TRBD2 | CASAGGYQETQYF | TGCGCCTCGGCGGGAGGGTACCAAGAGACCCAGTACTTC